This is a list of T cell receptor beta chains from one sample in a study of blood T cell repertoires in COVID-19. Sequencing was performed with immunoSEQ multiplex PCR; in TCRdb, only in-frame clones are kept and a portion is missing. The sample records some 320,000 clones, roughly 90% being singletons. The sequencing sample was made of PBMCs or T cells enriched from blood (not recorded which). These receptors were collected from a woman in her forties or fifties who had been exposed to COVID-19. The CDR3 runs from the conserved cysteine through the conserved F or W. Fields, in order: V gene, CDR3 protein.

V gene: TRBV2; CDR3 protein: CASSEGRRNTEAFF
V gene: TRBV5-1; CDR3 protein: CASSTGQGRTEAFF
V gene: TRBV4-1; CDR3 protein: CASSPLLAGQGISYEQYF
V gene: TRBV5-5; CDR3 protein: CASSLDRGNQPQHF
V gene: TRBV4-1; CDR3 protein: CASSQTASDSYNEQFF
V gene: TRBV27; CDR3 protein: CASSSWELGEQFF
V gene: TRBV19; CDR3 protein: CASSIDYSPLHF
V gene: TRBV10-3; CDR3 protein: CATGQGKANYGYTF
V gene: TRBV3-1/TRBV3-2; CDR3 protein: CASSQAGNTEAFF
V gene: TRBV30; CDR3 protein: CAWGLRGAYEQYF
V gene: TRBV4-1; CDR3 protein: CASNQRTPGDTEAFF
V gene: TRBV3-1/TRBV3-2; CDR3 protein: CASSQDATGAYEQYF
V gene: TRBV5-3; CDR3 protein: CARSLVPSGANEQFF
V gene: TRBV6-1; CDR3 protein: CASSEARRGSGNTIYF
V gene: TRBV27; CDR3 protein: CASSPDRFYGYTF
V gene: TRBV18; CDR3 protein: CASSPDRGSSYNSPLHF
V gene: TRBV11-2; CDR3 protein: CASSFSTGKNTEAFF
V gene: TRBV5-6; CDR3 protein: CASSSRGQIHPGELFF
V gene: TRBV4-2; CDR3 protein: CASSQGRDGEQFF
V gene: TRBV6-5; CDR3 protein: CASRRDGGDSPLHF
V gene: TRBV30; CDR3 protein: CAWSVPGGNTEAFF
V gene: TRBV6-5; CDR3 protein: CASSYEGAAREKLFF
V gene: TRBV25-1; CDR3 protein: CASSEGLAQSDTQYF
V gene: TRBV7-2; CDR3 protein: CASSPRRADYGYTF
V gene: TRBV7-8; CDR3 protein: CASSSLGSSGGLAQYF
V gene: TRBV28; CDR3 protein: CASSFGLAGGQETQYF
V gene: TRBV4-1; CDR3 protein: CASSQDAGPTNEKLFF
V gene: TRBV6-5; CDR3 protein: CASLAVSNTGELFF
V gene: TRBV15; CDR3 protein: CATSRRTSGDSTDTQYF
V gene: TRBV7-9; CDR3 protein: CASSLDNRPRETQYF
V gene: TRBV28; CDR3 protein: CATAPYKSSYEQYF
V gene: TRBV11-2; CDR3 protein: CASKSSGGAKNEQFF
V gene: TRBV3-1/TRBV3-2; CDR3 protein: CASSPYGGIVDEAFF
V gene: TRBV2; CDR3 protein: CASSEAGSGAGTDTQYF
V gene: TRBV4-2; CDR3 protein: CASSQRQGRQGGSPLHF
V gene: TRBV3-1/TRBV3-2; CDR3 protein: CASSPKHSPYTEAFF
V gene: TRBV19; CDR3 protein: CASRPSVSGLVYRATEAFF
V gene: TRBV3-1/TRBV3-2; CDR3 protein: CASSPRDTTGTPLHF
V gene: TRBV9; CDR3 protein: CASSVGGTVWNEQFF